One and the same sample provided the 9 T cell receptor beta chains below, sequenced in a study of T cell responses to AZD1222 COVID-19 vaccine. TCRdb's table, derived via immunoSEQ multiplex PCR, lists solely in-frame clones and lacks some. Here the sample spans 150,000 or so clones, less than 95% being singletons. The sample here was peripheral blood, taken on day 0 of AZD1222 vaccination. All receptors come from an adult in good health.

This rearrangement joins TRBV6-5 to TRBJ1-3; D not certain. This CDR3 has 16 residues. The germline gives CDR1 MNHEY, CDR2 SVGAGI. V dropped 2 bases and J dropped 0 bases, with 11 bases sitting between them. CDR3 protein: CASSYGRPISGNTIYF. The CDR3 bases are TGTGCCAGCAGTTACGGACGGCCCATCTCTGGAAACACCATATATTTT.

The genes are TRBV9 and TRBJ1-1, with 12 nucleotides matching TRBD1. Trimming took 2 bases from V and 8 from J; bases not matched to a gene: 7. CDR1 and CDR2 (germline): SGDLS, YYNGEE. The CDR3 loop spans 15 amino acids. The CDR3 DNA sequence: TGTGCCAGCAGCGTCTCGGGGACAGGGGGCGCAGAAGCTTTCTTT. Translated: CASSVSGTGGAEAFF. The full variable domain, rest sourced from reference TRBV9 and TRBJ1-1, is DSGVTQTPKHLITATGQRVTLRCSPRSGDLSVYWYQQSLDQGLQFLIQYYNGEERAKGNILERFSAQQFPDLHSELNLSSLELGDSALYFCASSVSGTGGAEAFFGQGTRLTVV.

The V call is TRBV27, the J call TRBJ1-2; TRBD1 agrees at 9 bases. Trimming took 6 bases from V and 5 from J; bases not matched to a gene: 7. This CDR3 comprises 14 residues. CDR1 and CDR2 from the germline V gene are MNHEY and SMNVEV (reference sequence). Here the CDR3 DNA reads TGTGCCAGCAGCCCCGCCGGGACAGGGTATGGCTACACCTTC. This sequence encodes CASSPAGTGYGYTF.

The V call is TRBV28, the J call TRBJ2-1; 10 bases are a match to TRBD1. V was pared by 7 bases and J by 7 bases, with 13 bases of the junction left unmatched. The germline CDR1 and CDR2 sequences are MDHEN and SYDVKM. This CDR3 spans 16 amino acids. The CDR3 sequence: CASTAAGRQGANEQFF. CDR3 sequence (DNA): TGTGCCAGCACCGCCGCTGGGCGACAGGGGGCGAATGAGCAGTTCTTC. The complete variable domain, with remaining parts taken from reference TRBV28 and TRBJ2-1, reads DVKVTQSSRYLVKRTGEKVFLECVQDMDHENMFWYRQDPGLGLRLIYFSYDVKMKEKGDIPEGYSVSREKKERFSLILESASTNQTSMYLCASTAAGRQGANEQFFGPGTRLTVL.

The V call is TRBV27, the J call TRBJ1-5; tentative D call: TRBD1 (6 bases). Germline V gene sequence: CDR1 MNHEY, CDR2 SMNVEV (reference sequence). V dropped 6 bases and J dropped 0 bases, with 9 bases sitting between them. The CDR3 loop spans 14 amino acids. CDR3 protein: CASRDRYSNQPQHF. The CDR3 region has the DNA TGTGCCAGCAGGGACAGATATAGCAATCAGCCCCAGCATTTT.

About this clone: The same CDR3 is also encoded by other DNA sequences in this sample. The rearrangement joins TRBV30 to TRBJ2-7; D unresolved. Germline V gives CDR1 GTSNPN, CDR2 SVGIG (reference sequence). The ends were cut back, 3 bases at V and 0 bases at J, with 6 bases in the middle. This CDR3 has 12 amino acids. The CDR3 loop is CAWRGSSYEQYF. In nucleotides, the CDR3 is TGTGCCTGGAGGGGCAGCTCCTACGAGCAGTACTTC.

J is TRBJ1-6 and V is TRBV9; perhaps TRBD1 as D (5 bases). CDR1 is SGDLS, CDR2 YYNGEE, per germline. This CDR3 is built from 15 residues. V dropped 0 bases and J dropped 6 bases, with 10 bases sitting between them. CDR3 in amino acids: CASSVEAGPNSPLHF. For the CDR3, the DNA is TGTGCCAGCAGCGTAGAGGCAGGGCCTAATTCACCCCTCCACTTT.

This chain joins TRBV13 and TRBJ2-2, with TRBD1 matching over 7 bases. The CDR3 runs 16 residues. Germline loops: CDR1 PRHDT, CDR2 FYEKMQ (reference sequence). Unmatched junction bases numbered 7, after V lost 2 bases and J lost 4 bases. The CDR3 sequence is CASSLWAGGSTGELFF. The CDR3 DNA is TGTGCCAGCAGCTTATGGGCAGGGGGTAGCACCGGGGAGCTGTTTTTT.

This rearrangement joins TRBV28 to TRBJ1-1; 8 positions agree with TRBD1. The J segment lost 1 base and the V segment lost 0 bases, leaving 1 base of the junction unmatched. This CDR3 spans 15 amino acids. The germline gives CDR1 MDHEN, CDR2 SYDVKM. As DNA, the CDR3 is TGTGCCAGCAGTTTATGGCAGGGGGCGAACACTGAAGCTTTCTTT. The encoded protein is CASSLWQGANTEAFF.